These 16 T cell receptor beta chains share one sample of origin, sequenced in a study of T cells in Graves' hyperthyroidism and ophthalmopathy. Researchers took RNA transcripts and amplified the TCR beta CDR3 regions from them. The HTBI set primed first-round TCR CDR3 RT-PCR. TCRdb reprocessed the multiplex PCR reads via MiXCR and lists one record per CDR3 protein. Of some 560,000 distinct CDR3 sequences listed, approximately 14% are singletons. Specimen: blood. Source of these receptors: a woman aged 30 to 39 with Graves' hyperthyroidism.

The chain recombines TRBV19 with TRBJ2-3; D uncertain. V was clipped by 6 bases and J by 10 bases, with 20 bases between them. The CDR3 sequence is 14 residues long. CDR1 is LNHDA and CDR2 is SQIVND in the germline V gene (reference sequence). CDR3 loop: CASRTGLSGSSQYF. As DNA, the CDR3 is TGTGCCAGTAGGACTGGCCTTTCGGGTTCGTCGCAGTATTTT.

This clonotype was detected only a few times. V gene TRBV20-1 combines with J gene TRBJ2-3, with 8 bases matching TRBD2. CDR1 and CDR2 from the germline V gene are DFQATT and SNEGSKA (reference sequence). The CDR3 length is 19 residues. The V segment lost 5 bases and the J segment 0 bases; nucleotides outside the gene matches: 19. The CDR3 coding sequence is TGCAGTGCTCCCAGGGCCAGGCTAGCGGGCGTTCCTAGCACAGATACGCAGTATTTT. It translates to CSAPRARLAGVPSTDTQYF.

There are many counts of this clonotype. The chain couples TRBV4-2 to TRBJ2-2; D unclear. V shed 0 bases and J shed 7 bases, with 6 bases lying between them. The length of the CDR3 is 13 residues. CDR1 and CDR2 from the germline V gene are LGHNA and YNFKEQ. CDR3 sequence (DNA): TGTGCCAGCAGCCAAGAAATGAACGGGGAGCTGTTTTTT. Protein: CASSQEMNGELFF.

Only a few counts were recorded for this clonotype. This chain links TRBV12-3 or TRBV12-4 with TRBJ1-6, with TRBD1 identical over 7 bases. The CDR3 consists of 15 residues. The trim removed 4 bases at V and 7 bases at J, leaving 7 bases unmatched. CDR3 nucleotides: TGTGCCAGCAGTTGGACAGGATCGAAGAATTCACCCCTCCACTTT. As protein: CASSWTGSKNSPLHF.

The chain joins TRBV9 to TRBJ1-1, with 7 bases that match TRBD1. This CDR3 comprises 15 residues. V lost 3 bases to trimming and J lost 1 base; unmatched junction nucleotides: 6. Germline CDR1 is SGDLS and CDR2 is YYNGEE. This CDR3 is CASSARTGPNTEAFF. CDR3 nucleotide sequence: TGTGCCAGCAGCGCGAGGACAGGACCGAACACTGAAGCTTTCTTT.

There are many counts of this clonotype. The chain combines TRBV20-1 with TRBJ2-7; no firm D call. Trimming took 5 bases from V and 3 from J, leaving 11 bases between them. The CDR3 consists of 12 residues. Germline values: CDR1 DFQATT, CDR2 SNEGSKA (reference sequence). The CDR3 bases are TGCAGTGCTCAGAGGTGGGGCTACGAGCAGTACTTC. Translating it yields CSAQRWGYEQYF.

About this clonotype: A read error may be the cause here, since a much bigger clone is one base away. Since the CDR3 does not end with the conserved phenylalanine or tryptophan, this likely comes from a read error. The rearrangement joins TRBV12-3 or TRBV12-4 to TRBJ2-7; 10 bases map to TRBD2. V trimming: 3 bases; J trimming: 3 bases; junction bases outside the gene matches: 2. The CDR3 extends over 14 amino acids. The CDR3 nucleotides read TGTGCCAGCAGTTTCAAGCGGGAGGGCTACGAGCAGTACCTC. It encodes CASSFKREGYEQYL.

At least ten counts were recorded for this clonotype. The rearrangement links TRBV20-1 to TRBJ1-1, with D perhaps matching TRBD1 (5 bases). V shed 3 bases and J shed 3 bases, with 14 bases lying between them. The germline V gene encodes CDR1 DFQATT and CDR2 SNEGSKA (reference sequence). The CDR3 is 14 residues long. DNA for the CDR3: TGCAGTGCTAGTCTCACAGCGGGGGACACTGAAGCTTTCTTT. Translation: CSASLTAGDTEAFF.

This clonotype was picked up a small number of times. The chain carries TRBV7-2 and TRBJ2-7; D tentatively fits TRBD1 or TRBD2 (7 bases each). This CDR3 is 15 amino acids long. Trimming removed 5 bases from V and 3 bases from J, with 17 bases in between. Germline assignment: CDR1 SGHTA and CDR2 FQGNSA. The CDR3 protein is CASSATTGRGYEQYF. The CDR3 DNA follows: TGTGCCAGCAGCGCAACGACAGGGAGGGGCTACGAGCAGTACTTC.

This clonotype was recorded many times. The chain joins TRBV28 to TRBJ1-2; the D gene is possibly TRBD1 (5 bases). This CDR3 contains 14 residues. Trimming took 7 bases from V and 0 from J, leaving 12 bases between them. Germline CDR1 and CDR2: MDHEN and SYDVKM. In nucleotides, the CDR3 is TGTGCCAGCAACCAGGGAGCGACTAACTATGGCTACACCTTC. It is translated as CASNQGATNYGYTF.

This clonotype was counted only a few times. The J gene is TRBJ2-1, the V gene TRBV20-1; 7 positions match TRBD2. The ends lost 4 bases at V and 2 bases at J; junction bases unmatched: 5. Germline CDR1 is DFQATT and CDR2 is SNEGSKA (reference sequence). The CDR3 has 14 amino acids. The CDR3 region has the DNA TGCAGTGCTATTATAGCGGGCGCCTACAATGAGCAGTTCTTC. Translating it yields CSAIIAGAYNEQFF.

This clonotype was counted ten times or more. This chain connects TRBV19 to TRBJ2-1; the match to TRBD2 covers 12 bases. V lost 4 bases to trimming and J lost 4 bases; unmatched junction nucleotides: 5. Germline loops: CDR1 LNHDA, CDR2 SQIVND (reference sequence). The CDR3 contains 16 residues. CDR3 sequence (DNA): TGTGCCAGTAGTACGGCTAGCGGGAGGGCATACAATGAGCAGTTCTTC. It encodes CASSTASGRAYNEQFF.

This clonotype was seen a few times. A much larger clonotype is one base distant, so this may be a read error. The DNA for the CDR3 is TGCAGTGCGGAAAACAGCCGCTACGAGCAGTACTTC. It codes for CSAENSRYEQYF. The J gene is TRBJ2-7, the V gene TRBV20-1; no clear D. Germline loops: CDR1 DFQATT, CDR2 SNEGSKA (reference sequence). This CDR3 is built from 12 residues. The V gene lost 6 bases and the J gene lost 3 bases, with 12 bases spanning the gap.

This clonotype was counted at least ten times. The chain has TRBV28 and TRBJ1-5; D gene unclear. The germline gives CDR1 MDHEN, CDR2 SYDVKM. The CDR3 covers 13 residues. Trimming stripped 8 bases from V and 8 bases from J, with 16 bases between. CDR3 in DNA: TGTGCCAGCCGCCCGGACCTCGAAGAGCCCCAGCATTTT. This gives the protein CASRPDLEEPQHF.

This rearrangement joins TRBV28 to TRBJ1-2; no clear D gene. V was clipped by 6 bases and J by 4 bases, with 9 bases between them. Germline assignment: CDR1 MDHEN and CDR2 SYDVKM. The CDR3 extends over 12 amino acids. The CDR3 spells CASRPYPYGYTF. DNA of the CDR3: TGTGCCAGCAGGCCCTACCCCTATGGCTACACCTTC.

Of note for this clonotype: The junction departs from germline at one end; a sequencing error may be responsible. V and J are TRBV18 and TRBJ2-1; 11 bases align to TRBD2. The germline V gene has CDR1 KGHSH and CDR2 LQKENI. This CDR3 is built from 19 residues. CDR3 region: CASPPPGTSGTSSYNEQFF. The CDR3 DNA is TGTGCCAGCCCACCACCAGGGACTAGCGGAACGAGCTCCTACAATGAGCAGTTCTTC.